This entry describes one TCR beta chain. Sample treatment: about 20 received Ad26.COV2.S at low or high dose, single or two shots; several received placebo; per-sample allocation not given. Following the first vaccine or placebo injection, samples were taken on day 63. This record belongs to a study of Ad26.COV2.S vaccination and SARS-CoV-2 variants. The CDR3 has 13 amino acids. Germline trimming cut 11 bases from V and 1 base from J; bases unmatched to any gene: 7. The germline V gene has CDR1 MNHEY and CDR2 SVGAGI. The method was immunoSEQ multiplex PCR; TCRdb's version includes in-frame clones alone and lacks a portion of them. The table shows some 320,000 clones, with approximately 80% occurring only once.

This specimen was peripheral blood, taken in a trial of Ad26.COV2.S vaccine versus placebo. The chain joins TRBV6-5 to TRBJ2-7; 8 bases are a match to TRBD1. The source is a person between 18 and 65 years old who received the Ad26.COV2.S COVID-19 vaccine or a placebo. The CDR3 spells CAAGRGPSYEQYF. CDR3 sequence (DNA): TGTGCCGCCGGCAGGGGGCCTTCCTACGAGCAGTACTTC.